This TCR beta chain was sequenced for a study of shared clonotypes between healthy human individuals. The germline CDR1 and CDR2 sequences are SGHNT and YYREEE (reference sequence). This CDR3 spans 12 amino acids. About this clone itself: One junction end disagrees with the germline gene, perhaps due to a read error.

Produced via immunoSEQ multiplex PCR; TCRdb's table is partial and in-frame only. The table lists approximately 1,500,000 clones, roughly 95% of them singletons. The clonotype originates from a man aged 25 to 45 in good health. Sequencing was carried out using naive CD4+ T cells sorted from blood. The subset is: CD45RA+ positively selected. The V gene is TRBV5-4, the J gene TRBJ1-3; 9 bases match TRBD1. The CDR3: CASSPGQGTIIF. CDR3 nucleotide sequence: TGTGCCAGCAGCCCGGGACAGGGTACGATTATTTTT.